This T cell receptor beta chain was sequenced during a study of glioma-infiltrating T cells after dendritic cell vaccination. The primer mix had 60 V beta and 13 J beta primers. Produced via immunoSEQ multiplex PCR; TCRdb's table is partial and in-frame only. The sample holds tens of thousands of clones, about four fifths seen once. Germline V gives CDR1 MNHEY, CDR2 SMNVEV (reference sequence). CDR3 length equals 17 residues. V was cut by 3 bases and J by 5 bases, with 20 bases left in between. This clone was seen only a few times. The receptor was isolated from a human donor with glioblastoma. This chain connects TRBV27 to TRBJ1-5; possibly TRBD1 for D (5 bases). The sequencing here drew on blood, taken before dendritic cell vaccination. This CDR3 reads CASSFRFPQAEHQPQHF. Written as DNA, the CDR3 is TGTGCCAGCAGTTTCCGCTTTCCACAGGCGGAGCATCAGCCCCAGCATTTT.